The rows below give T cell receptor beta chains drawn from one sample of a study of blood T cell repertoires in COVID-19. TCRdb keeps only in-frame clones here, not all; method: immunoSEQ multiplex PCR. The sample lists some 290,000 clones, around 90% occurring once. Sequencing used peripheral blood. All receptors derive from a woman aged 45-60 years who had recovered from COVID-19. CDR3s include the opening cysteine and the closing phenylalanine or tryptophan. D genes are given only for firm matches. Part of the rows lack a size; the others show once, few, many or a class for expanded clones.

clone_size j_call d_call v_call cdr3_aa cdr3_nt
NA TRBJ2-7 TRBD2 TRBV7-2 CASRGAGGHEQYF TGTGCCAGTCGTGGGGCGGGAGGCCACGAGCAGTACTTC
NA TRBJ2-7 TRBD2 TRBV6-4 CASSETGGSLYEQYF TGTGCCAGCAGTGAAACGGGCGGGAGCTTATACGAGCAGTACTTC
NA TRBJ2-7 NA TRBV27 CASSLTASYEQYF TGTGCCAGCAGTTTGACAGCCTCCTACGAGCAGTACTTC
NA TRBJ1-2 NA TRBV5-1 CASSSVPTSSDGYTF TGCGCCAGCAGCTCAGTGCCAACCTCTTCTGATGGCTACACCTTC
NA TRBJ2-2 NA TRBV19 CASSMIRANTGELFF TGTGCCAGTAGTATGATCAGGGCGAACACCGGGGAGCTGTTTTTT
NA TRBJ2-7 TRBD1 TRBV11-2 CASSSYRGQGSGQYF TGTGCCAGCAGCTCGTACAGGGGCCAGGGCTCTGGGCAGTACTTC
NA TRBJ1-2 NA TRBV30 CAWSVGFADFYGYTF TGTGCCTGGAGTGTAGGTTTCGCAGACTTCTATGGCTACACCTTC
NA TRBJ1-5 NA TRBV4-1 CASSQGGGGSQPQHF TGCGCCAGCAGCCAAGGAGGGGGAGGGAGTCAGCCCCAGCATTTT
NA TRBJ1-1 NA TRBV18 CASSSNIGGTEAFF TGTGCCAGCTCATCCAATATTGGCGGCACTGAAGCTTTCTTT
NA TRBJ2-1 TRBD1 TRBV28 CASGHETRGKSYNEQFF TGTGCCAGCGGCCATGAGACCAGGGGGAAGTCCTACAATGAGCAGTTCTTC
NA TRBJ2-3 NA TRBV6-4 CASSSLPTRTDTQYF TGTGCCAGCAGTTCCCTCCCCACTAGAACAGATACGCAGTATTTT
NA TRBJ2-2 NA TRBV28 CASSSDSEVNTGELFF TGTGCCAGCAGTTCGGACAGCGAAGTCAATACCGGGGAGCTGTTTTTT
NA TRBJ1-2 TRBD1 TRBV25-1 CASSEPGTGVNYGYTF TGTGCCAGCAGTGAACCCGGGACAGGGGTTAACTATGGCTACACCTTC
NA TRBJ2-3 NA TRBV7-2 CASSFSQGDTQYF TGTGCCAGCAGCTTCTCCCAGGGGGATACGCAGTATTTT
NA TRBJ2-1 NA TRBV5-1 CASSHSQVGAYNEQFF TGCGCCAGCAGCCACTCACAAGTGGGGGCATACAATGAGCAGTTCTTC
once TRBJ2-1 TRBD2 TRBV30 CAWSRRGVHNEQFF TGTGCCTGGAGTAGGCGGGGGGTCCACAATGAGCAGTTCTTC
NA TRBJ1-2 TRBD1 TRBV7-2 CASSPGTGEGYGYTF TGTGCCAGCAGCCCGGGTACAGGGGAAGGGTATGGCTACACCTTC
NA TRBJ1-2 NA TRBV10-3 CAIREGGSNYGYTF TGTGCCATCAGGGAGGGAGGGTCCAACTATGGCTACACCTTC
NA TRBJ1-6 NA TRBV5-6 CASSSNNSPLHF TGTGCCAGCAGCTCCAATAATTCACCCCTCCACTTT
NA TRBJ2-1 NA TRBV4-3 CASSQEFTENEQFF TGCGCCAGCAGCCAAGAATTTACTGAGAATGAGCAGTTCTTC
NA TRBJ1-2 NA TRBV10-3 CAISETGSNGYTF TGTGCCATCAGTGAAACAGGGTCCAATGGCTACACCTTC